This section outlines one TCR beta chain sequence together with its context. This sample was included in a study of blood T cell repertoires in COVID-19. At the level of the study: Whether acute or convalescent, the COVID-19 samples came from the United States, Italy and Spain. Nucleic acid was either cDNA or gDNA, and it came from T cells, B-cell-depleted T cells, or PBMCs.

Germline assignment: CDR1 SNHLY and CDR2 FYNNEI. J was trimmed by 4 bases and V by 7 bases; bases with no gene match: 10. The CDR3 totals 15 residues. In the source study's methods: Using reference gene primer amplification, nucleated cell counts were estimated. Using immunoSEQ multiplex PCR, the repertoire was profiled, and TCRdb retains in-frame clones only, with some absent. From that table come the V and J calls and clone size; the DNA was used to work out D and trimming. This sample has over 300,000 clones; over 70% occur once, and the top ten carry approximately 1.3%. The gene calls are TRBV2 and TRBJ2-1; 7 bases map to TRBD2. Sequencing input: peripheral blood. The clonotype was recovered from a woman in her fifties or sixties with acute or convalescent COVID-19. The CDR3 protein is CASTLEAGEYNEQFF. In nucleotides, the CDR3 is TGTGCCAGCACCCTAGAGGCGGGGGAATACAATGAGCAGTTCTTC.